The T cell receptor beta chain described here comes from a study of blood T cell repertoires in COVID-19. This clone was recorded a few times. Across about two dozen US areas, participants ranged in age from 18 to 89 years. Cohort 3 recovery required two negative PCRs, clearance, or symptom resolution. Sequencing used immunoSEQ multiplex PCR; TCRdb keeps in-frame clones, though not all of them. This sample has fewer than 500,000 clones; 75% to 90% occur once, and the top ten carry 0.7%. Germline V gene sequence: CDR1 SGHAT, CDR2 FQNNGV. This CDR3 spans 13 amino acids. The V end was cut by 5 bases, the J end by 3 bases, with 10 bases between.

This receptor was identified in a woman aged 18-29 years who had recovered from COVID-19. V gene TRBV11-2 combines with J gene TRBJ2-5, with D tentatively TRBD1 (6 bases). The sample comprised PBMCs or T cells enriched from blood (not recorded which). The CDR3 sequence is CASSPRTEETQYF. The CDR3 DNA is TGTGCCAGCAGCCCAAGGACAGAAGAGACCCAGTACTTC.